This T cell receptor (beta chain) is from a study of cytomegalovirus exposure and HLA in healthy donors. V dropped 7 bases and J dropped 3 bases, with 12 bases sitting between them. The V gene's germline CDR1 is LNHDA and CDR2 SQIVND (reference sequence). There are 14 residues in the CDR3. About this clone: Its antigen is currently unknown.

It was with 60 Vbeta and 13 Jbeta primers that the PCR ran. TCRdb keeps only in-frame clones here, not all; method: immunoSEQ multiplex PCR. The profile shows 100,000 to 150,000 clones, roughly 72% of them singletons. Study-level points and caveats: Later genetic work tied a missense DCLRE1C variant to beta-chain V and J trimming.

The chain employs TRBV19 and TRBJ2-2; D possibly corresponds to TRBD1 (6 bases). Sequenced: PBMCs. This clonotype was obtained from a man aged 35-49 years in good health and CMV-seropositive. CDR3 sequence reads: CASIDGQHTGELFF. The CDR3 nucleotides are TGTGCCAGTATTGACGGACAGCACACCGGGGAGCTGTTTTTT.